This entry lists 32 T cell receptor beta chains sequenced from one sample in a study of blood T cell repertoires in COVID-19 (dated by TCRdb to the early 2020s). Libraries were constructed by the immunoSEQ multiplex PCR assay. Sourced from immuneACCESS, this table was stored by TCRdb with only in-frame sequences that have V and J called. A share of the clones is absent; for the studies checked, an unresolved V gene accounts for under half, and the remainder has no known explanation. The sample yields around 250,000 clones; approximately 83% were counted once. The ten largest clones represent roughly 2% of the sample. The sample was peripheral blood. The receptor source for this set is a man aged 25 to 40 who had recovered from COVID-19.

This clone was detected a few times. This chain connects TRBV21-1 to TRBJ2-1; whether TRBD1, the table's D call, matches the DNA was not checked. TRBV21-1 is described as a pseudogene. The CDR3 consists of 19 residues. The CDR3 spells CASSARDRSFPTGFNEQFF. The CDR3 DNA reads as TGTGCCAGCAGCGCCCGGGACAGGAGCTTCCCTACAGGGTTCAATGAGCAGTTCTTC.

Points on this clone: Other nucleotide sequences from this sample produce the same CDR3. J is TRBJ2-3 and V is TRBV2; TRBD1 aligns across 8 bases. The V and J ends lost 6 bases and 1 base, in that order; junction bases with no gene match: 0. CDR3 size: 13 residues. The germline V gene has CDR1 SNHLY and CDR2 FYNNEI. CDR3 protein: CASRDRGTDTQYF. The DNA for the CDR3 is TGTGCCAGCAGGGACAGGGGCACAGATACGCAGTATTTT.

The CDR3 sequence: CASTSTGGNTGELFF. The CDR3 DNA reads as TGCGCCAGCACCTCGACGGGGGGTAACACCGGGGAGCTGTTTTTT. This chain links TRBV5-1 with TRBJ2-2, with 7 bases identical to TRBD2. This CDR3 region has 15 residues. Germline V gene data show CDR1 as SGHRS and CDR2 as YFSETQ. J gave up 2 bases and V 6 bases, and 7 bases lay outside the gene matches.

J is TRBJ1-1 and V is TRBV6-5; D is perhaps TRBD1 (6 bases). CDR3 length equals 12 residues. From germline, CDR1 is MNHEY and CDR2 SVGAGI. The V gene lost 5 bases and the J gene lost 8 bases, with 12 bases spanning the gap. The CDR3 sequence: CASSTVGTEAFF. The CDR3 region has the DNA TGTGCCAGCAGTACAGTAGGGACAGAAGCTTTCTTT.

V gene TRBV5-4 combines with J gene TRBJ2-5; 9 bases map to TRBD1. V was pared by 4 bases and J by 2 bases, with 9 bases of the junction left unmatched. This CDR3 has 16 residues. CDR1 is SGHNT, CDR2 YYREEE, per germline (reference sequence). In DNA form, the CDR3 reads TGTGCCAGCAGCCTATCGACAGGGGGTCTTCAAGAGACCCAGTACTTC. Translating it yields CASSLSTGGLQETQYF.

In its sample, this clone was seen once. V is TRBV2 and J is TRBJ2-1, with a possible D match to TRBD1 (7 bases). The CDR3 has 13 residues. Germline V gene sequence: CDR1 SNHLY, CDR2 FYNNEI. With 6 bases removed from V and 4 bases from J, the gap between germline ends came to 10 bases. The CDR3 reads CASRAGGYNEQFF. Here the CDR3 DNA reads TGTGCCAGCAGGGCAGGGGGGTACAATGAGCAGTTCTTC.

This clone appeared a single time. The rearrangement uses TRBV11-3 and TRBJ1-5; D not resolved. CDR1 is SGHNT and CDR2 is YENEEA in the germline V gene. The V and J ends lost 2 bases and 6 bases respectively, with 11 bases between them. The CDR3 runs to 14 residues. CDR3 region: CASSLRQDFQPQHF. CDR3 nucleotides: TGTGCCAGCAGCTTACGTCAGGATTTTCAGCCCCAGCATTTT.

This chain links TRBV5-5 with TRBJ1-1; D might be TRBD1 (6 bases). This CDR3 spans 14 amino acids. Trimming took off 4 bases at V and 2 bases at J, with 12 bases between the two ends. CDR1 and CDR2 from the germline V gene are SGHKS and YYEKEE (reference sequence). The CDR3 DNA follows: TGTGCCAGCAGCACCCCGACAGGAAACACTGAAGCTTTCTTT. This gives the protein CASSTPTGNTEAFF.

The chain links TRBV19 to TRBJ2-1; TRBD2 is a possible D gene (5 bases). From germline, CDR1 is LNHDA and CDR2 SQIVND (reference sequence). CDR3 length: 16 amino acids. Deletions cut 3 bases from V and 4 bases from J, with 16 bases between. The CDR3 DNA reads TGTGCCAGTAGTATTATCGCTCCACTAGATTACAATGAGCAGTTCTTC. Encoded protein: CASSIIAPLDYNEQFF.

The rearrangement uses TRBV3-1 (or the pseudogene TRBV3-2) and TRBJ2-1; D is unresolved. Germline V gene lookup returns CDR1 LGHDT and CDR2 YNNKEL (reference sequence). The germline V and J ends were trimmed by 1 base and 15 bases, with 10 bases remaining between them. The CDR3 covers 11 residues. CDR3 DNA sequence: TGTGCCAGCAGCCAAGGGCAGCGTCCGTTCTTC. Protein: CASSQGQRPFF.

The chain joins TRBV6-4 to TRBJ2-1; 10 nucleotides align to TRBD2. Unmatched junction bases numbered 10, after V lost 4 bases and J lost 13 bases. Looked up from germline, CDR1 is MRHNA and CDR2 is SNTAGT. The CDR3 length is 14 residues. The chain's CDR3 is CASSANSGGTLQFF. The CDR3 region has the DNA TGTGCCAGCAGTGCAAATAGCGGGGGGACCCTCCAGTTCTTC.

As to this clone: At the DNA level, this CDR3 is encoded by other sequences in the same sample as well. DNA for the CDR3: TGTGCCAGCAGCGTAGGAAACAGGGGTGGTGAAAAACTGTTTTTT. It yields the protein CASSVGNRGGEKLFF. The chain uses TRBV9 and TRBJ1-4; 7 bases are a match to TRBD1. After removal of 0 bases from V and 7 bases from J, the junction contained 6 bases not matched to a gene. Germline V lookup: CDR1 SGDLS, CDR2 YYNGEE. The CDR3 spans 15 residues.

This sequence joins TRBV10-3 and TRBJ2-7; D may be TRBD2 (6 bases). Germline V lookup: CDR1 ENHRY, CDR2 SYGVKD. Trimming pared 3 bases from V and 2 bases from J, leaving 8 bases between. This CDR3 comprises 13 residues. CDR3: CAISDWGAYEQYF. CDR3 coding DNA: TGTGCCATCAGTGACTGGGGGGCCTACGAGCAGTACTTC.

The chain joins TRBV29-1 to TRBJ1-4; D call uncertain. There are 16 residues in the CDR3. V was shortened by 3 bases and J by 0 bases, with 14 bases between the two germline ends. Per germline, CDR1 SQVTM and CDR2 ANQGSEA. The CDR3 DNA reads TGCAGCGTTGAGCGGGCGGGATCGACAACTAATGAAAAACTGTTTTTT. This codes for CSVERAGSTTNEKLFF.

The V call is TRBV19, the J call TRBJ2-2, with D perhaps TRBD2 (6 bases). CDR1 and CDR2 (germline): LNHDA, SQIVND (reference sequence). The CDR3 consists of 13 residues. The germline V and J ends were trimmed by 7 bases and 3 bases, with 9 bases remaining between them. The CDR3 sequence is CASIRRDTGELFF. The CDR3 DNA follows: TGTGCCAGTATTCGGAGGGACACCGGGGAGCTGTTTTTT.

The chain has TRBV7-9 and TRBJ1-4; the D gene is possibly TRBD1 (5 bases). CDR1 is SEHNR, CDR2 FQNEAQ, per germline (reference sequence). The CDR3 is 15 residues long. The V end lost 4 bases, the J end lost 6 bases, and 15 bases lay between the germline ends. The CDR3 protein is CASSSTAPIDEKLFF. As DNA, the CDR3 is TGTGCCAGCAGCTCGACAGCACCCATAGATGAAAAACTGTTTTTT.

This chain links TRBV7-9 with TRBJ1-2, with D perhaps TRBD1 (6 bases). CDR3 length: 15 amino acids. CDR1 SEHNR and CDR2 FQNEAQ come from the germline V gene (reference sequence). Trimming cost V 5 bases and J 0 bases, with 13 bases left between them. The CDR3 protein is CASSPAGVPNYGYTF. The CDR3, as DNA: TGTGCCAGCAGCCCGGCAGGGGTCCCTAACTATGGCTACACCTTC.

The rearrangement uses TRBV28 and TRBJ1-5; D call uncertain. Germline-derived CDR1 and CDR2 are MDHEN and SYDVKM. V was pared by 5 bases and J by 2 bases, with 19 bases between. This CDR3 region has 17 residues. The CDR3 protein is CASSHPPIDGGNQPQHF. For the CDR3, the DNA is TGTGCCAGCAGTCATCCACCCATAGACGGGGGCAATCAGCCCCAGCATTTT.

The chain uses TRBV4-1 and TRBJ2-3; 9 bases are a match to TRBD2. The CDR3 is made up of 13 amino acids. Germline trimming cut 8 bases from V and 6 bases from J; bases unmatched to any gene: 6. Germline lookup yields CDR1 MGHRA and CDR2 YSYEKL. The CDR3: CASAGGPGDTQYF. CDR3 nucleotide sequence: TGCGCCAGCGCGGGGGGGCCTGGGGATACGCAGTATTTT.

Points on this clone: Other nucleotide sequences from this sample produce the same CDR3. The gene calls are TRBV6-5 and TRBJ1-1, with D perhaps matching TRBD1 (5 bases). With 2 bases removed from V and 5 bases from J, the gap between germline ends came to 9 bases. The germline CDR1 and CDR2 sequences are MNHEY and SVGAGI. This CDR3 region has 13 residues. The CDR3 loop reads CASSYGQGTEAFF. CDR3 bases: TGTGCCAGCAGTTACGGTCAGGGAACTGAAGCTTTCTTT.

V is TRBV24-1 and J is TRBJ2-3, with D maybe TRBD2 (5 bases). From germline, CDR1 is KGHDR and CDR2 SFDVKD. This CDR3 has 16 residues. Trimming left V 0 bases short and J 3 bases short, with 12 bases between. The CDR3 loop is CATSDLHGERTDTQYF. CDR3 nucleotides: TGTGCCACCAGTGATTTGCACGGGGAGAGGACAGATACGCAGTATTTT.

V and J are TRBV9 and TRBJ2-1; TRBD1 might be the D (6 bases). CDR3 size: 15 residues. With 4 bases removed from V and 0 bases from J, the gap between germline ends came to 11 bases. Per the germline V gene, CDR1 is SGDLS and CDR2 is YYNGEE. The CDR3 loop reads CASSLQGSSYNEQFF. CDR3 DNA: TGTGCCAGCAGCCTACAGGGAAGCTCCTACAATGAGCAGTTCTTC.

This chain joins TRBV6-5 and TRBJ1-5, with D possibly TRBD1 on 6 matching bases. With 4 bases removed from V and 6 bases from J, the gap between germline ends came to 10 bases. This CDR3 comprises 13 residues. CDR1 and CDR2 (germline): MNHEY, SVGAGI. Written as DNA, the CDR3 is TGTGCCAGCAGTTCGAGAGGGGGTCAGCCCCAGCATTTT. It codes for CASSSRGGQPQHF.

The chain couples TRBV7-9 to TRBJ1-2; TRBD1 agrees at 8 bases. CDR1 and CDR2 from the germline V gene are SEHNR and FQNEAQ (reference sequence). Unmatched junction bases numbered 13, after V lost 4 bases and J lost 9 bases. The CDR3 sequence is 15 residues long. The CDR3 DNA is TGTGCCAGCAGCTCACAGGGGGGCCTACTTGTGAGCTACACCTTC. This gives the protein CASSSQGGLLVSYTF. Full variable domain (remainder filled in from reference TRBV7-9 and TRBJ1-2): DTGVSQNPRHKITKRGQNVTFRCDPISEHNRLYWYRQTLGQGPEFLTYFQNEAQLEKSRLLSDRFSAERPKGSFSTLEIQRTEQGDSAMYLCASSSQGGLLVSYTFGSGTRLTVV.

Regarding this clone: At one end, the junction sequence differs from germline, possibly due to a read error. The genes are TRBV6-1 and TRBJ1-2, with no clear D. In germline, CDR1 is MNHNS, CDR2 SASEGT. There are 16 residues in the CDR3. This chain's CDR3 is CASSEVFAGAGGGYTF. The CDR3 DNA sequence: TGTGCCAGCAGCGAAGTTTTCGCGGGAGCAGGAGGAGGCTACACCTTC.

With regard to this clone: This sample includes further DNA sequences coding for the same CDR3. The CDR3 here is CASSRDSSGANVLTF. CDR3 DNA sequence: TGTGCCAGCAGCCGAGACAGCTCTGGGGCCAACGTCCTGACTTTC. The rearrangement links TRBV3-1 (or the pseudogene TRBV3-2) to TRBJ2-6, with TRBD1 as a possible D gene (5 bases). There are 15 residues in the CDR3. V was shortened by 4 bases and J by 0 bases, with 7 bases between the two germline ends. Germline CDR1 LGHDT, CDR2 YNNKEL (reference sequence).

The chain joins TRBV20-1 to TRBJ2-7; TRBD2 matches at 7 bases. The V gene end was trimmed by 5 bases and the J gene end by 6 bases; junction bases not matched to a gene: 10. CDR3 length: 13 residues. Germline CDR1 DFQATT, CDR2 SNEGSKA (reference sequence). CDR3 DNA: TGCAGTGCTGGTGGGGACTACTTCTCCGAGCAGTACTTC. Translated: CSAGGDYFSEQYF.

The chain combines TRBV6-6 with TRBJ1-2, with 10 positions matching TRBD1. This CDR3 has 16 amino acids. Germline V gives CDR1 MNHNY, CDR2 SVGAGI (reference sequence). V lost 5 bases to trimming and J lost 5 bases; unmatched junction nucleotides: 11. The CDR3, as DNA: TGTGCCAGCAGTAATCCGACAGGGGGCCTCTCTTATGGCTACACCTTC. Translation gives CASSNPTGGLSYGYTF.

V usage is TRBV18 and J usage is TRBJ1-5, with D perhaps TRBD1 (6 bases). V dropped 1 base and J dropped 7 bases, with 14 bases sitting between them. Per the germline V gene, CDR1 is KGHSH and CDR2 is LQKENI. The CDR3 is 15 amino acids. The CDR3 nucleotides read TGTGCCAGCTCACCACTCCAGGGGTGGGAACAGCCCCAGCATTTT. Amino acid sequence: CASSPLQGWEQPQHF. Combining the CDR3 with reference TRBV18 and TRBJ1-5 gives the whole variable domain NAGVMQNPRHLVRRRGQEARLRCSPMKGHSHVYWYRQLPEEGLKFMVYLQKENIIDESGMPKERFSAEFPKEGPSILRIQQVVRGDSAAYFCASSPLQGWEQPQHFGDGTRLSIL.

J is TRBJ2-3 and V is TRBV9; 9 bases match TRBD2. The CDR3 consists of 16 residues. Germline CDR1 reads SGDLS; CDR2 reads YYNGEE. V lost 1 base, J lost 3 bases, and 6 bases stayed unmatched. CDR3 nucleotide sequence: TGTGCCAGCAGCGTACCTAGCGGGGTTATTACAGATACGCAGTATTTT. Its translation is CASSVPSGVITDTQYF.

This clone appeared once. The rearrangement uses TRBV5-1 and TRBJ2-3; D gene uncertain. Between the trimmed V and J ends, which lost 0 bases and 3 bases, there was a span of 11 bases. This CDR3 has 15 residues. Germline-derived CDR1 and CDR2 are SGHRS and YFSETQ. The CDR3 loop is CASSLGGAVTDTQYF. DNA for the CDR3: TGCGCCAGCAGCTTGGGCGGCGCGGTAACAGATACGCAGTATTTT.

V and J are TRBV4-1 and TRBJ2-3, with 9 bases matching TRBD2. V dropped 3 bases and J dropped 5; count of bases not matched to a gene: 9. CDR3 length equals 16 residues. The germline gives CDR1 MGHRA, CDR2 YSYEKL. CDR3 sequence: CASSQALAGIGDTQYF. CDR3 coding DNA: TGCGCCAGCAGCCAGGCCCTAGCGGGGATTGGAGATACGCAGTATTTT.